Each of the 30 T cell receptor beta chains below was sequenced from the same sample in a study of T cells in localized non-small cell lung cancer. TCRdb keeps only in-frame clones here, not all; method: immunoSEQ multiplex PCR. Seen here are about 59,000 clones, around nine tenths observed once, and the top ten hold 20% to 25%. Material: peripheral blood, obtained before any cancer treatment. The receptors originated from a man between 40 and 70 years old with stage I squamous cell lung carcinoma.

The genes are TRBV30 and TRBJ2-5, with TRBD1 as a possible D gene (5 bases). Trimming took 0 bases from V and 5 from J, leaving 13 bases between them. In germline, CDR1 is GTSNPN, CDR2 SVGIG (reference sequence). The CDR3 is 14 residues long. For the CDR3, the DNA is TGTGCCTGGAGTGTGCCAGGGATGGTGGAGACCCAGTACTTC. It yields the protein CAWSVPGMVETQYF.

On this clone itself: This sample includes further DNA sequences coding for the same CDR3. This chain links TRBV20-1 with TRBJ2-1; D is uncertain. The CDR3 spans 10 residues. Trimming removed 4 bases at V and 6 bases at J, with 4 bases between. The V gene's germline CDR1 is DFQATT and CDR2 SNEGSKA (reference sequence). CDR3 DNA sequence: TGCAGTGCTAAGGGCAATGAGCAGTTCTTC. Encoded protein: CSAKGNEQFF.

The chain recombines TRBV4-2 with TRBJ1-1, with a weak D call TRBD1 (5 bases). The CDR3 spans 14 residues. Trimming removed 1 base at V and 3 bases at J, with 9 bases between. Germline assignment: CDR1 LGHNA and CDR2 YNFKEQ. CDR3 sequence reads: CASSQVSGDTEAFF. For the CDR3, the DNA is TGTGCCAGCAGCCAAGTCTCGGGGGACACTGAAGCTTTCTTT.

The V and J genes are TRBV5-1 and TRBJ2-1; TRBD2 matches 11 bases. The J segment lost 3 bases and the V segment lost 0 bases, leaving 2 bases of the junction unmatched. CDR1 and CDR2 (germline): SGHRS, YFSETQ. This CDR3 spans 16 amino acids. The CDR3 protein is CASSLGGLADYNEQFF. In DNA form, the CDR3 reads TGCGCCAGCAGCTTGGGGGGACTAGCGGACTACAATGAGCAGTTCTTC.

The rearrangement links TRBV10-3 to TRBJ2-7, with a weak D call TRBD1 (6 bases). The CDR3 is 14 residues long. Trimming removed 4 bases from V and 4 bases from J, with 14 bases in between. Germline lookup yields CDR1 ENHRY and CDR2 SYGVKD. The CDR3 bases are TGTGCCATCAGTGGGACAGCCGAGAGTTACGAGCAGTACTTC. This sequence encodes CAISGTAESYEQYF.

The chain joins TRBV25-1 to TRBJ2-1; D remains unclear. The CDR3 length is 14 residues. Germline CDR1 and CDR2: MGHDK and SYGVNS. V was cut by 2 bases and J by 0 bases, with 5 bases left in between. The CDR3 DNA reads as TGTGCCAGCAGTGAAGAGAGCTCCTACAATGAGCAGTTCTTC. The encoded protein is CASSEESSYNEQFF.

This clone was seen once. V and J are TRBV28 and TRBJ1-3; D remains ambiguous. The CDR3 is made up of 12 amino acids. Trimming removed 3 bases at V and 3 bases at J, with 3 bases between. Germline V gene data show CDR1 as MDHEN and CDR2 as SYDVKM. CDR3 nucleotide sequence: TGTGCCAGCAGTTTCCGTGGAAACACCATATATTTT. It encodes CASSFRGNTIYF.

The rearrangement uses TRBV30 and TRBJ2-3; no clear D gene. CDR3 size: 13 residues. The germline CDR1 and CDR2 sequences are GTSNPN and SVGIG (reference sequence). The V and J ends lost 5 bases and 0 bases respectively, with 9 bases between them. The CDR3 DNA is TGTGCCTGGTCGACCCAAAGCACAGATACGCAGTATTTT. It is translated as CAWSTQSTDTQYF.

V is TRBV25-1 and J is TRBJ2-3; 11 bases match TRBD2. Germline V CDR1 and CDR2: MGHDK, SYGVNS. The length of the CDR3 is 16 residues. The V and J ends lost 4 bases and 0 bases, in that order; junction bases with no gene match: 3. The CDR3 spells CASSAGLAASTDTQYF. The DNA of the CDR3 is TGTGCCAGCAGTGCGGGACTAGCGGCTAGCACAGATACGCAGTATTTT.

This clone has more than one count but fewer than ten. The gene calls are TRBV6-4 and TRBJ2-5, with unresolved D. Trimming removed 8 bases from V and 3 bases from J, with 13 bases in between. Germline loops: CDR1 MRHNA, CDR2 SNTAGT. The CDR3 is 13 amino acids. The CDR3 spells CASGREKKETQYF. DNA for the CDR3: TGTGCCAGCGGAAGGGAAAAAAAAGAGACCCAGTACTTC.

This sequence joins TRBV6-5 and TRBJ2-3; tentative D call: TRBD1 (5 bases). Between the trimmed V and J ends, which lost 8 bases and 4 bases, there was a span of 13 bases. CDR3 length: 13 residues. Germline V gene lookup returns CDR1 MNHEY and CDR2 SVGAGI. Written as DNA, the CDR3 is TGTGCCAGCCTCCCGCAGGGTTCAGATACGCAGTATTTT. The encoded protein is CASLPQGSDTQYF.

This chain uses TRBV28 with TRBJ2-1; unclear D gene. Germline CDR1 and CDR2: MDHEN and SYDVKM. This CDR3 is built from 10 residues. Trimming took 8 bases from V and 4 from J, leaving 3 bases between them. The CDR3, as DNA: TGTGCCAGCCATTACAATGAGCAGTTCTTC. Residues: CASHYNEQFF. The whole variable domain, remainder taken from reference TRBV28 and TRBJ2-1, is DVKVTQSSRYLVKRTGEKVFLECVQDMDHENMFWYRQDPGLGLRLIYFSYDVKMKEKGDIPEGYSVSREKKERFSLILESASTNQTSMYLCASHYNEQFFGPGTRLTVL.

The chain joins TRBV30 to TRBJ1-1, with D tentatively TRBD1 (5 bases). Trimming took 0 bases from V and 9 from J, leaving 11 bases between them. The germline CDR1 and CDR2 sequences are GTSNPN and SVGIG (reference sequence). CDR3 length: 12 amino acids. CDR3 amino acids: CAWSVEGFQAFF. CDR3 nucleotides: TGTGCCTGGAGTGTTGAGGGGTTTCAAGCTTTCTTT.

The J gene is TRBJ1-1, the V gene TRBV5-1; 8 nucleotides agree with TRBD1. The CDR3 is 14 residues long. Germline CDR1 reads SGHRS; CDR2 reads YFSETQ. After removal of 4 bases from V and 7 bases from J, the junction contained 9 bases not matched to a gene. The CDR3 bases are TGCGCCAGCAGCCCGGGACAGGAGCGGGGTGAAGCTTTCTTT. Its protein product is CASSPGQERGEAFF.

This clone occurred a few times. This sequence joins TRBV30 and TRBJ1-5, with D perhaps TRBD1 (6 bases). This CDR3 is 16 amino acids long. The V end lost 2 bases, the J end lost 7 bases, and 21 bases lay between the germline ends. Germline CDR1 and CDR2: GTSNPN and SVGIG (reference sequence). The CDR3 protein is CAWSIGTFGTSQPQHF. CDR3 nucleotides: TGTGCCTGGAGTATCGGGACATTTGGGACCTCGCAGCCCCAGCATTTT.

This clone was observed once. The chain joins TRBV7-6 to TRBJ2-1; D is possibly TRBD1 (5 bases). CDR3 length: 14 amino acids. Germline V lookup: CDR1 SGHVS, CDR2 FNYEAQ. Trimming took off 5 bases at V and 3 bases at J, with 11 bases between the two ends. CDR3 protein: CASSPDRVYNEQFF. As DNA, the CDR3 is TGTGCCAGCAGCCCAGACAGAGTCTACAATGAGCAGTTCTTC.

For this clone: A junction boundary mismatches the germline segment, possibly from a read error. The chain couples TRBV7-2 to TRBJ1-1; the D gene is possibly TRBD1 (6 bases). Germline loops: CDR1 SGHTA, CDR2 FQGNSA. The CDR3 has 12 amino acids. The CDR3 nucleotides are TGCCACTCACAGGGTTTTAACACTGAAGCTTTCTTT. It yields the protein CHSQGFNTEAFF.

J is TRBJ2-7 and V is TRBV5-1, with D uncertain. The V end lost 0 bases, the J end lost 12 bases, and 16 bases lay between the germline ends. CDR1 is SGHRS and CDR2 is YFSETQ in the germline V gene. This CDR3 comprises 13 residues. Written as DNA, the CDR3 is TGCGCCAGCAGCTTGGCCGGCCGCTCCCGCGGGTACTTC. Protein: CASSLAGRSRGYF.

CDR3 DNA: TGCAGTGCCTCCTTGGACAGGAGGGAGTACTTC. Protein product: CSASLDRREYF. The chain has TRBV20-1 and TRBJ2-7, with a possible D match to TRBD1 (7 bases). Germline loops: CDR1 DFQATT, CDR2 SNEGSKA (reference sequence). CDR3 length: 11 residues. Trimming removed 6 bases at V and 11 bases at J, with 17 bases between.

The J gene is TRBJ1-1, the V gene TRBV6-6; D is ambiguous. V gave up 5 bases and J gave up 1 base, with 2 bases separating them. Germline V gene sequence: CDR1 MNHNY, CDR2 SVGAGI (reference sequence). The CDR3 spans 11 residues. The CDR3 region is CASSTNTEAFF. CDR3 bases: TGTGCCAGCAGTACGAACACTGAAGCTTTCTTT.

This chain connects TRBV5-1 to TRBJ1-3; unclear D gene. This CDR3 spans 15 amino acids. V was cut by 0 bases and J by 7 bases, with 14 bases left in between. Germline loops: CDR1 SGHRS, CDR2 YFSETQ. In DNA form, the CDR3 reads TGCGCCAGCAGCTTGGAGTTGGGGTTAAGTAACACCATATATTTT. Protein: CASSLELGLSNTIYF.

This chain joins TRBV27 and TRBJ1-1; 7 nucleotides align to TRBD1. The CDR3 extends over 16 amino acids. Per germline, CDR1 MNHEY and CDR2 SMNVEV (reference sequence). J lost 0 bases, V lost 4 bases, and 8 bases had no gene match. The CDR3 loop reads CASSWGQLSLNTEAFF. In DNA, the CDR3 is TGTGCCAGCAGTTGGGGACAGCTGAGTTTGAACACTGAAGCTTTCTTT.

The chain is built from TRBV10-3 and TRBJ2-6, with 8 bases identical to TRBD1. Germline CDR1 and CDR2: ENHRY and SYGVKD. CDR3 size: 18 residues. The ends lost 2 bases at V and 1 base at J; junction bases unmatched: 7. The CDR3 reads CAISEGRTGGSGANVLTF. The DNA for the CDR3 is TGTGCCATCAGTGAGGGGCGTACAGGGGGTTCTGGGGCCAACGTCCTGACTTTC.

The chain carries TRBV10-3 and TRBJ2-3, with 16 bases identical to TRBD2. The CDR3 loop spans 14 amino acids. V lost 11 bases, J lost 6 bases, and 5 bases stayed unmatched. From germline, CDR1 is ENHRY and CDR2 SYGVKD. The CDR3 region is CAGTSGRATDTQYF. In DNA form, the CDR3 reads TGTGCCGGGACTAGCGGGAGGGCAACGGATACGCAGTATTTT.

The chain joins TRBV7-9 to TRBJ1-1; D not certain. The CDR3 length is 14 residues. The V and J ends lost 5 bases and 4 bases respectively, with 14 bases between them. Per germline, CDR1 SEHNR and CDR2 FQNEAQ (reference sequence). The CDR3 here is CASSVNAGGTEAFF. For the CDR3, the DNA is TGTGCCAGCAGCGTGAACGCGGGTGGCACTGAAGCTTTCTTT. Full variable domain (rest looked up from reference TRBV7-9 and TRBJ1-1): DTGVSQNPRHKITKRGQNVTFRCDPISEHNRLYWYRQTLGQGPEFLTYFQNEAQLEKSRLLSDRFSAERPKGSFSTLEIQRTEQGDSAMYLCASSVNAGGTEAFFGQGTRLTVV.

The genes are TRBV4-3 and TRBJ2-2, with D maybe TRBD1 (6 bases). Deletions cut 4 bases from V and 2 bases from J, with 11 bases between. This CDR3 is built from 15 residues. Germline CDR1 is LGHNA and CDR2 is YSLEER. The CDR3 loop reads CASSPGTTNTGELFF. CDR3 sequence (DNA): TGCGCCAGCAGCCCCGGGACAACAAACACCGGGGAGCTGTTTTTT.

The chain joins TRBV9 to TRBJ2-1, with 12 positions matching TRBD2. The V segment lost 5 bases and the J segment 7 bases; nucleotides outside the gene matches: 10. The CDR3 runs 16 residues. The germline gives CDR1 SGDLS, CDR2 YYNGEE. This chain's CDR3 is CASSRTSGTSGNEQFF. The CDR3 DNA follows: TGTGCCAGCAGTCGGACTAGCGGGACCTCCGGGAATGAGCAGTTCTTC.

The chain uses TRBV28 and TRBJ2-7; weak D call: TRBD1 (6 bases). The CDR3 contains 12 residues. The germline V and J ends were trimmed by 2 bases and 4 bases, with 6 bases remaining between them. Germline V gene lookup returns CDR1 MDHEN and CDR2 SYDVKM. The chain's CDR3 is CASSLTGYEQYF. The CDR3 DNA reads as TGTGCCAGCAGTTTAACAGGGTACGAGCAGTACTTC.

The rearrangement links TRBV4-1 to TRBJ2-5, with D possibly being TRBD2 (5 bases). Germline CDR1 reads MGHRA; CDR2 reads YSYEKL. CDR3 length: 17 residues. V was clipped by 0 bases and J by 6 bases, with 20 bases between them. CDR3 residues: CASSQDIGSRDLKTQYF. The CDR3 DNA follows: TGCGCCAGCAGCCAAGATATTGGTAGCCGGGATCTTAAGACCCAGTACTTC.

The J gene is TRBJ2-5, the V gene TRBV6-6; D unresolved. This CDR3 comprises 12 residues. CDR1 is MNHNY, CDR2 SVGAGI, per germline (reference sequence). V was cut by 5 bases and J by 5 bases, with 9 bases left in between. CDR3 sequence (DNA): TGTGCCAGCAGTCCAGAAGCGGAGACCCAGTACTTC. Protein product: CASSPEAETQYF.